These 32 T cell receptor beta chains share one sample of origin, sequenced in a study of CD8 T cells in ankylosing spondylitis. Study observations and caveats: One TCR beta motif, made up of eight or nine highly homologous variants, appeared characteristic of ankylosing spondylitis blood.

TCRdb used MiXCR to reprocess the 5' RACE reads, holding one entry per CDR3 protein. This table has about 440,000 distinct CDR3 sequences, 17% appearing once. Their recognized antigens are unknown. Sequencing was carried out using blood, either unsorted or a sorted T cell fraction (not recorded which). Receptors originate from a male donor with ankylosing spondylitis.

The gene calls are TRBV7-2 and TRBJ2-6; D is perhaps TRBD1 or TRBD2 (5 bases each). This CDR3 has 21 amino acids. CDR1 is SGHTA, CDR2 FQGNSA, per germline. V was cut by 3 bases and J by 0 bases, with 24 bases left in between. CDR3 sequence (DNA): TGTGCCAGCAGCTTGCGTTCACCCCAGGGACCATCTAGCTCTGGGGCCAACGTCCTGACTTTC. It is translated as CASSLRSPQGPSSSGANVLTF.

In its sample, this clonotype was seen a few times. The chain has TRBV20-1 and TRBJ2-7, with D unclear. The CDR3 length is 14 residues. V dropped 6 bases and J dropped 1 base, with 16 bases sitting between them. Germline V gives CDR1 DFQATT, CDR2 SNEGSKA (reference sequence). The DNA of the CDR3 is TGCAGTGCCGACGACTCTCGTAGATCCTACGAGCAGTACTTC. Protein sequence: CSADDSRRSYEQYF.

This clonotype was picked up a small number of times. This chain links TRBV5-1 with TRBJ2-1; no definite D call. Germline CDR1 and CDR2: SGHRS and YFSETQ. Trimming pared 4 bases from V and 8 bases from J, leaving 16 bases between. The CDR3 runs 14 residues. DNA of the CDR3: TGCGCCAGCAGCCTGGATACGGCTGAAGATGAGCAGTTCTTC. Translated: CASSLDTAEDEQFF.

J is TRBJ2-3 and V is TRBV11-3; 8 positions agree with TRBD1. Trimming at V came to 1 base and at J to 4 bases, leaving 7 bases not matched to a gene. CDR3 length equals 16 residues. CDR1 and CDR2 (germline): SGHNT, YENEEA. The CDR3 sequence is CASSLGRTGYSDTQYF. The CDR3 DNA reads as TGTGCCAGCAGCTTAGGACGGACAGGGTATTCAGATACGCAGTATTTT.

This clonotype has a handful of counts. The rearrangement uses TRBV6-1 and TRBJ1-6, with D maybe TRBD1 (6 bases). The length of the CDR3 is 13 residues. The ends were cut back, 0 bases at V and 17 bases at J, with 14 bases in the middle. CDR1 MNHNS and CDR2 SASEGT come from the germline V gene. CDR3 sequence: CASSEAQGQRFHF. The CDR3 DNA reads as TGTGCCAGCAGTGAAGCTCAGGGGCAGCGTTTCCACTTT.

This chain links TRBV4-2 with TRBJ2-7; 15 positions agree with TRBD2. CDR3 length: 19 residues. Trimming removed 0 bases from V and 3 bases from J; junction bases left unmatched: 9. Germline CDR1 is LGHNA and CDR2 is YNFKEQ. CDR3 nucleotides: TGTGCCAGCAGCCAAGATCTTGGGACTAGCGGGGGGCTTGGCTACGAGCAGTACTTC. As protein: CASSQDLGTSGGLGYEQYF.

The V gene is TRBV20-1, the J gene TRBJ2-3, with D perhaps given as TRBD1 or TRBD2 (6 bases each). Trimming left V 6 bases short and J 1 base short, with 14 bases between. This CDR3 has 14 amino acids. The germline CDR1 and CDR2 sequences are DFQATT and SNEGSKA (reference sequence). This CDR3 reads CSAGAGWGTDTQYF. In nucleotides, the CDR3 is TGCAGTGCGGGGGCGGGGTGGGGCACAGATACGCAGTATTTT.

This chain joins TRBV12-3 or TRBV12-4 and TRBJ1-2, with a tentative D call TRBD1 (6 bases). This CDR3 comprises 12 residues. Trimming removed 7 bases at V and 8 bases at J, with 14 bases between. CDR3: CASTHRGQGYTF. For the CDR3, the DNA is TGTGCCAGCACCCACCGGGGGCAGGGCTACACCTTC.

This clonotype was picked up a small number of times. CDR3 loop: CASSLKGKGTEAFF. The CDR3 bases are TGTGCCAGCAGCTTAAAGGGAAAGGGGACTGAAGCTTTCTTT. The chain employs TRBV7-9 and TRBJ1-1; a possible D gene is TRBD1 (5 bases). This CDR3 has 14 residues. Trimming shortened V by 2 bases and J by 5 bases, and 12 bases separated the two germline ends. Germline loops: CDR1 SEHNR, CDR2 FQNEAQ (reference sequence).

This clonotype was counted only a few times. The CDR3 spells CASSSQGLVIGETQYF. The CDR3 DNA follows: TGTGCCAGCAGCTCCCAGGGACTAGTGATCGGGGAGACCCAGTACTTC. The chain links TRBV9 to TRBJ2-5; 8 nucleotides match TRBD2. V gave up 4 bases and J gave up 5 bases; unmatched junction bases: 13. The germline V gene encodes CDR1 SGDLS and CDR2 YYNGEE. The CDR3 loop spans 16 amino acids.

This clonotype has ten or more counts. The J gene is TRBJ2-3, the V gene TRBV10-3, with D perhaps TRBD2 (6 bases). Trimming removed 5 bases at V and 5 bases at J, with 11 bases between. Germline V lookup: CDR1 ENHRY, CDR2 SYGVKD. CDR3 length equals 13 residues. The CDR3 sequence: CAISFEGLDTQYF. Here the CDR3 DNA reads TGTGCCATCAGTTTCGAGGGACTAGATACGCAGTATTTT.

The rearrangement uses TRBV6-1 and TRBJ2-7; D is possibly TRBD2 (5 bases). Germline V gives CDR1 MNHNS, CDR2 SASEGT. The CDR3 spans 13 residues. Trimming took off 7 bases at V and 5 bases at J, with 15 bases between the two ends. The CDR3 nucleotides are TGTGCCAGCACCCAGAGCCTCGGGGACGAGCAGTACTTC. Its translation: CASTQSLGDEQYF.

This clonotype came up many times. The genes are TRBV6-1 and TRBJ2-5; TRBD1 matches at 7 bases. The length of the CDR3 is 15 residues. In germline, CDR1 is MNHNS, CDR2 SASEGT. Losses at the gene ends were 6 bases for V and 0 bases for J; bases not matched to a gene: 7. CDR3 residues: CASRHRDRHQETQYF. DNA of the CDR3: TGTGCCAGCAGGCACCGGGACAGACACCAAGAGACCCAGTACTTC.

This clonotype occurred a few times. The V and J genes are TRBV6-1 and TRBJ2-3; D remains unclear. This CDR3 has 13 residues. Germline V gives CDR1 MNHNS, CDR2 SASEGT. Trimming removed 7 bases from V and 3 bases from J, with 11 bases in between. This CDR3 is CASTPRRTDTQYF. DNA for the CDR3: TGTGCCAGCACCCCGCGTAGGACAGATACGCAGTATTTT.

This clonotype has a count of ten or more. The chain carries TRBV12-3 or TRBV12-4 and TRBJ2-7; D is perhaps TRBD1 or TRBD2 (5 bases each). Trimming shortened V by 7 bases and J by 0 bases, and 7 bases separated the two germline ends. The CDR3 is 12 residues long. CDR3 nucleotides: TGTGCCAGCACTGGGGGCTCCTACGAGCAGTACTTC. Its translation is CASTGGSYEQYF.

This clonotype was picked up a small number of times. V gene TRBV12-3 or TRBV12-4 combines with J gene TRBJ1-4, with D uncertain. The CDR3 extends over 13 amino acids. V was shortened by 6 bases and J by 3 bases, with 8 bases between the two germline ends. This chain's CDR3 is CASRGSPNEKLFF. The CDR3 coding sequence is TGTGCCAGCAGAGGCAGCCCTAATGAAAAACTGTTTTTT.

In this sample, this clonotype turned up a few times. CDR3 sequence reads: CASSLESRTSYEQYF. CDR3 DNA sequence: TGTGCCAGCAGCTTAGAATCCAGGACCTCCTACGAGCAGTACTTC. The V and J genes are TRBV7-9 and TRBJ2-7, with D unresolved. Trimming took 1 base from V and 0 from J, leaving 10 bases between them. Germline assignment: CDR1 SEHNR and CDR2 FQNEAQ (reference sequence). The CDR3 covers 15 residues.

The V call is TRBV7-6, the J call TRBJ1-4; the D gene is possibly TRBD1 (5 bases). With 4 bases removed from V and 8 bases from J, the gap between germline ends came to 17 bases. CDR1 SGHVS and CDR2 FNYEAQ come from the germline V gene. CDR3 length: 15 residues. In nucleotides, the CDR3 is TGTGCCAGCAGCTCACTTGGGGGGTACGGGGAAAAACTGTTTTTT. This translates into CASSSLGGYGEKLFF. Based on the CDR3 plus reference TRBV7-6 and TRBJ1-4, the full variable domain is GAGVSQSPRYKVTKRGQDVALRCDPISGHVSLYWYRQALGQGPEFLTYFNYEAQQDKSGLPNDRFSAERPEGSISTLTIQRTEQRDSAMYRCASSSLGGYGEKLFFGSGTQLSVL.

This CDR3 is CSATPGLAGETQYF. Written as DNA, the CDR3 is TGCAGTGCTACGCCGGGACTAGCGGGAGAGACCCAGTACTTC. The V and J genes are TRBV20-1 and TRBJ2-5, with 12 bases matching TRBD2. Germline lookup yields CDR1 DFQATT and CDR2 SNEGSKA (reference sequence). This CDR3 is built from 14 residues. Trimming cost V 4 bases and J 4 bases; bases outside gene matches: 4.

This clonotype came up a few times. The chain links TRBV7-2 to TRBJ1-5, with a weak D call TRBD1 (6 bases). Trimming stripped 2 bases from V and 4 bases from J, with 12 bases between. The CDR3 sequence is 15 residues long. Germline lookup yields CDR1 SGHTA and CDR2 FQGNSA. The CDR3: CASSLKQGPNQPQHF. Written as DNA, the CDR3 is TGTGCCAGCAGCTTAAAGCAGGGGCCAAATCAGCCCCAGCATTTT.

This chain connects TRBV6-5 to TRBJ1-4; 7 positions match TRBD1. CDR1 is MNHEY, CDR2 SVGAGI, per germline. CDR3 size: 17 residues. V gave up 0 bases and J gave up 3 bases; unmatched junction bases: 7. CDR3 nucleotides: TGTGCCAGCAGTTACTCTCCGTCAGGGGGATCTAATGAAAAACTGTTTTTT. Protein: CASSYSPSGGSNEKLFF.

This clonotype was observed a few times. The rearrangement joins TRBV5-1 to TRBJ2-7; D unresolved. Germline V gene lookup returns CDR1 SGHRS and CDR2 YFSETQ. The CDR3 is 15 residues long. Trimming removed 2 bases from V and 5 bases from J, with 17 bases in between. CDR3 amino acids: CASSLSSRSSDEQYF. Here the CDR3 DNA reads TGCGCCAGCAGCTTATCGTCTAGGAGTTCGGACGAGCAGTACTTC. Looking up the rest from reference TRBV5-1 and TRBJ2-7 gives the full variable domain: KAGVTQTPRYLIKTRGQQVTLSCSPISGHRSVSWYQQTPGQGLQFLFEYFSETQRNKGNFPGRFSGRQFSNSRSEMNVSTLELGDSALYLCASSLSSRSSDEQYFGPGTRLTVT.

This clonotype showed up just a few times. The V gene is TRBV2, the J gene TRBJ2-2; no definite D call. CDR1 and CDR2 (germline): SNHLY, FYNNEI. The V end lost 4 bases, the J end lost 1 base, and 4 bases lay between the germline ends. The CDR3 extends over 13 amino acids. The CDR3 loop reads CASSVGNTGELFF. Here the CDR3 DNA reads TGTGCCAGCAGTGTGGGGAACACCGGGGAGCTGTTTTTT.

This chain uses TRBV10-3 with TRBJ2-7; D perhaps matches TRBD2 (6 bases). The germline gives CDR1 ENHRY, CDR2 SYGVKD. This CDR3 is built from 13 residues. Between the trimmed V and J ends, which lost 8 bases and 2 bases, there was a span of 13 bases. The CDR3 sequence: CAISLPGAYEQYF. CDR3 nucleotide sequence: TGTGCCATCTCCCTGCCGGGGGCCTACGAGCAGTACTTC.

The chain uses TRBV7-2 and TRBJ2-3; D perhaps matches TRBD1 (5 bases). Trimming removed 3 bases at V and 1 base at J, with 17 bases between. The germline CDR1 and CDR2 sequences are SGHTA and FQGNSA. CDR3 length equals 17 residues. The chain's CDR3 is CASSFRWGPPGTDTQYF. The CDR3 coding sequence is TGTGCCAGCAGCTTTCGATGGGGCCCTCCGGGCACAGATACGCAGTATTTT.

This clonotype has a handful of counts. The chain recombines TRBV6-1 with TRBJ2-2; D unresolved. The V end lost 5 bases, the J end lost 4 bases, and 8 bases lay between the germline ends. The germline CDR1 and CDR2 sequences are MNHNS and SASEGT. The CDR3 runs to 13 residues. CDR3 protein: CASSRYTTGELFF. The DNA of the CDR3 is TGTGCCAGCAGTCGCTATACCACCGGGGAGCTGTTTTTT.

This clonotype was detected only a few times. V and J are TRBV6-1 and TRBJ2-1, with D possibly TRBD1 on 5 matching bases. This CDR3 spans 15 amino acids. V was pared by 7 bases and J by 2 bases, with 15 bases between. Germline CDR1 MNHNS, CDR2 SASEGT. The CDR3 loop is CASTRQQDTYNEQFF. CDR3 nucleotide sequence: TGTGCCAGCACCCGTCAACAGGACACCTACAATGAGCAGTTCTTC.

This clonotype was found a few times. The chain combines TRBV6-2 or TRBV6-3 with TRBJ2-5; no clear D gene. Trimming took off 7 bases at V and 5 bases at J, with 20 bases between the two ends. Germline CDR1 is MNHEY and CDR2 is SVGEGT. CDR3 size: 15 residues. CDR3 sequence (DNA): TGTGCCAGCACCTACAGCCCGCCGTCGGGTGAGACCCAGTACTTC. This codes for CASTYSPPSGETQYF.

This clonotype has just a few counts. The junction shows a germline mismatch at one end, possibly a read error. CDR3 sequence (DNA): TGTGCCAGCAGTGGGGCCGGCCGCAGTAAGGATTTT. This translates into CASSGAGRSKDF. J is TRBJ2-3 and V is TRBV12-3 or TRBV12-4; possibly TRBD1 for D (5 bases). The CDR3 spans 12 residues.

This clonotype was counted only a few times. The V call is TRBV27, the J call TRBJ2-2; possibly TRBD1 for D (5 bases). The CDR3 runs 15 residues. V lost 7 bases to trimming and J lost 1 base, with 13 bases between them. In germline, CDR1 is MNHEY, CDR2 SMNVEV (reference sequence). CDR3 in DNA: TGTGCCAGCAACCGTGGAAGGGGGAACACCGGGGAGCTGTTTTTT. This translates into CASNRGRGNTGELFF.

In its sample, this clonotype was seen a few times. The chain couples TRBV5-1 to TRBJ1-6; no definite D call. CDR1 is SGHRS, CDR2 YFSETQ, per germline. The V end was cut by 0 bases, the J end by 3 bases, with 7 bases between. This CDR3 region has 15 residues. CDR3 bases: TGCGCCAGCAGCTTGGAAGCGGTCTATAATTCACCCCTCCACTTT. Residues: CASSLEAVYNSPLHF.

This clonotype showed up many times. The gene calls are TRBV7-3 and TRBJ1-1; TRBD1 matches at 8 bases. Germline V gene data show CDR1 as SGHTA and CDR2 as FQGTGA. Trimming cost V 4 bases and J 1 base; bases outside gene matches: 2. This CDR3 has 14 amino acids. As DNA, the CDR3 is TGTGCCAGCAGCTCCCAGGGGGCGAACACTGAAGCTTTCTTT. It codes for CASSSQGANTEAFF.